The 13 T cell receptor beta chains below come from one sample, sequenced in a study of spatial heterogeneity in lung cancer. TCRdb passed the 5' RACE reads through MiXCR, listing each CDR3 protein once. The data hold under 150,000 distinct CDR3 sequences, with 10% to 13% observed a single time. The time point is: blood at routine non-recurrence follow-up after resection. This specimen was PBMCs, taken at follow-up. These receptors all come from a female donor with early-stage non-small cell lung cancer.

The table lists this clonotype with many counts. The chain links TRBV5-1 to TRBJ2-7; D not resolved. The V end lost 4 bases, the J end lost 5 bases, and 16 bases lay between the germline ends. This CDR3 has 14 amino acids. Per germline, CDR1 SGHRS and CDR2 YFSETQ. This CDR3 reads CASSVQRFADEQYV. The CDR3 DNA follows: TGCGCCAGCAGCGTTCAAAGATTTGCCGACGAGCAGTACGTC.

This clonotype was recorded many times. The V call is TRBV12-3 or TRBV12-4, the J call TRBJ2-1; no firm D call. This CDR3 has 16 amino acids. Trimming took 3 bases from V and 4 from J, leaving 16 bases between them. In DNA, the CDR3 is TGTGCCAGCAGTTTCCGCAGGATCCGGTCATACAATGAGCAGTTCTTC. Amino acid sequence: CASSFRRIRSYNEQFF.

This clonotype was seen only once. With a much larger clone just one base away, this may be a read error. The rearrangement joins TRBV20-1 to TRBJ1-1; TRBD1 might be the D (5 bases). Germline V gene lookup returns CDR1 DFQATT and CDR2 SNEGSKA (reference sequence). The CDR3 spans 13 residues. In DNA form, the CDR3 reads TGCAGTACCAGGGAGTTTAGGAACACTGAAGTTTTCTTT. Translated: CSTREFRNTEVFF.

The chain links TRBV7-9 to TRBJ2-1; a weak D match, TRBD1 (6 bases). Germline V CDR1 and CDR2: SEHNR, FQNEAQ (reference sequence). V lost 2 bases to trimming and J lost 1 base, with 9 bases between them. The CDR3 is 15 amino acids. The CDR3 sequence: CASSLRGTSYNEQFF. CDR3 bases: TGTGCCAGCAGCTTACGTGGGACATCCTACAATGAGCAGTTCTTC.

The chain employs TRBV27 and TRBJ2-1; D is uncertain. V was cut by 5 bases and J by 10 bases, with 18 bases left in between. The CDR3 is 14 amino acids. Looked up from germline, CDR1 is MNHEY and CDR2 is SMNVEV (reference sequence). The CDR3 DNA sequence: TGTGCCAGCAGTCGCACCTTGACCGGGCGAGAGCAGTTCTTC. This encodes CASSRTLTGREQFF.

Ten or more counts support this clonotype. The rearrangement uses TRBV12-3 or TRBV12-4 and TRBJ2-1, with 9 bases matching TRBD1. J was trimmed by 6 bases and V by 6 bases; bases with no gene match: 3. This CDR3 contains 13 residues. The CDR3 region is CASRSGQGNEQFF. The CDR3 DNA reads TGTGCCAGCAGATCGGGACAGGGCAATGAGCAGTTCTTC.

The chain links TRBV11-2 to TRBJ1-3; perhaps TRBD1 as D (5 bases). Germline CDR1 is SGHAT and CDR2 is FQNNGV. V dropped 5 bases and J dropped 3 bases, with 11 bases sitting between them. The CDR3 has 14 amino acids. This chain's CDR3 is CASSPMGRGNTIYF. CDR3 in DNA: TGTGCCAGCAGCCCGATGGGGCGTGGAAACACCATATATTTT.

Ten or more counts support this clonotype. This chain uses TRBV12-3 or TRBV12-4 with TRBJ2-1, with D perhaps TRBD2 (5 bases). The CDR3 sequence is 16 residues long. Between the trimmed V and J ends, which lost 0 bases and 2 bases, there was a span of 11 bases. CDR3 sequence (DNA): TGTGCCAGCAGTTTAGCCTTCAGCGGTACCTACAATGAGCAGTTCTTC. It encodes CASSLAFSGTYNEQFF.

The chain uses TRBV20-1 and TRBJ2-6, with a weak D call TRBD2 (5 bases). The V gene lost 1 base and the J gene lost 3 bases, with 13 bases spanning the gap. The CDR3 length is 16 residues. CDR1 is DFQATT and CDR2 is SNEGSKA in the germline V gene (reference sequence). CDR3 sequence reads: CSARVTGNHGANVLTF. The CDR3 nucleotides are TGCAGTGCTAGAGTCACCGGGAATCATGGGGCCAACGTCCTGACTTTC.

The chain uses TRBV28 and TRBJ1-2; maybe TRBD1 (6 bases). The CDR3 covers 15 residues. The V gene lost 3 bases and the J gene lost 2 bases, with 13 bases spanning the gap. Germline V CDR1 and CDR2: MDHEN, SYDVKM. The DNA for the CDR3 is TGTGCCAGCAGTTTCGGGGGCCGGAGGAACTATGGCTACACCTTC. It codes for CASSFGGRRNYGYTF.

This clonotype occurred a few times. The J gene is TRBJ2-3, the V gene TRBV12-3 or TRBV12-4; no clear D. This CDR3 contains 14 residues. V gave up 2 bases and J gave up 1 base, with 7 bases separating them. The CDR3 region has the DNA TGTGCCAGCAGTTTAAGGACCGGCACAGATACGCAGTATTTT. Its protein is CASSLRTGTDTQYF.

This clonotype was counted only a few times. The rearrangement uses TRBV27 and TRBJ2-1; 14 bases align to TRBD2. CDR1 is MNHEY and CDR2 is SMNVEV in the germline V gene (reference sequence). The CDR3 is made up of 15 amino acids. V was clipped by 4 bases and J by 7 bases; unmatched bases: 3. This chain's CDR3 is CASSSRTSGRNEQFF. The CDR3 DNA is TGTGCCAGCAGTTCCCGGACTAGCGGGAGGAATGAGCAGTTCTTC.

This chain joins TRBV11-2 and TRBJ2-1; D unclear. From germline, CDR1 is SGHAT and CDR2 FQNNGV. V shed 6 bases and J shed 5 bases, with 14 bases lying between them. This CDR3 spans 14 amino acids. The CDR3 region has the DNA TGTGCCAGCAGGTCCGTCCGTACCCACAATGAGCAGTTCTTC. Protein: CASRSVRTHNEQFF.